The clone carrying this T cell receptor (beta chain) was seen a few times. The sample belongs to a study of blood T cells in healthy people across ages. V shed 2 bases and J shed 4 bases, with 6 bases lying between them. Germline CDR1 LGHDT, CDR2 YNNKEL (reference sequence). The CDR3 length is 12 residues. Sample-barcoded 5' priming and a J-beta primer mix drove a second PCR of 7 to 11 cycles. The authors tagged each cDNA molecule using a template-switch adaptor with 12 random nucleotides. From the 5' RACE reads, TCRdb called clonotypes with MiXCR, one entry per CDR3 protein. Among 750,000 to 950,000 distinct CDR3 sequences listed, almost 30% were seen once. Each sample yielded at least 7 million isolated PBMCs. At least 5.5 micrograms of total RNA were extracted per sample. This sample also appeared in a second study, on T cells of mothers and their children. That report adds: Barcodes for each sample and 2-4 random nucleotides were added by the M1S primer used in the second PCR.

This chain joins TRBV3-1 and TRBJ2-7, with D unresolved. Sequencing was done on a sample of blood. The TCR sequence derives from a woman between 35 and 50 years old in good health. This CDR3 is CASSQHGYEQYF. CDR3 nucleotides: TGTGCCAGCAGCCAACATGGTTACGAGCAGTACTTC.